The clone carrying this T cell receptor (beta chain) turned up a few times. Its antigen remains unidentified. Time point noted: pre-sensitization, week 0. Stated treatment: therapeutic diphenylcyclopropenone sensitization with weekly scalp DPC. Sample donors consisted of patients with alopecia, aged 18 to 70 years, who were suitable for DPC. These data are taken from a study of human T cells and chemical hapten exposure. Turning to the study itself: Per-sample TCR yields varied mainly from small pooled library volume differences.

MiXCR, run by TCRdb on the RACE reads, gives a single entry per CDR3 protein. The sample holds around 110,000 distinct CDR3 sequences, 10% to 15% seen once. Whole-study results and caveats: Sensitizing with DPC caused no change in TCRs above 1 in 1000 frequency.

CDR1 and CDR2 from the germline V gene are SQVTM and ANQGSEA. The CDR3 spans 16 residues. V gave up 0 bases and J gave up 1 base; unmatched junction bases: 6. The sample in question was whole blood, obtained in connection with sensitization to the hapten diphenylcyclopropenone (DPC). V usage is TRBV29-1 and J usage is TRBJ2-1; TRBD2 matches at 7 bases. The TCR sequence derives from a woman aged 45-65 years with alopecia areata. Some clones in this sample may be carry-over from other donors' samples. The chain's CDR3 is CSVEDLGLGSYNEQFF. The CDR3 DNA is TGCAGCGTTGAAGACCTCGGACTAGGGTCCTACAATGAGCAGTTCTTC.